Described below is a single TCR beta chain sequence and its context. Its antigen is not known. Assay used: immunoSEQ multiplex PCR; TCRdb lists only in-frame clones, some missing. The table records some 13,000 clones, 72% of them present only once. Repertoires were sampled repeatedly during chemoradiotherapy. The sample is drawn from a study of chemoradiotherapy in HPV16-positive cancers. Study outcomes and limitations: Candidate HPV-specific clones and E7-related TCR motifs grew in tumor during treatment. Only two HPV16-positive patients supplied the functional HPV-specificity definition.

This CDR3 is 17 amino acids long. V was pared by 5 bases and J by 3 bases, with 11 bases of the junction left unmatched. CDR1 and CDR2 from the germline V gene are MDHEN and SYDVKM. The origin of this receptor is a human donor with HPV-associated anogenital cancer. The V and J genes are TRBV28 and TRBJ2-5, with 11 bases matching TRBD1. The sample was gathered from a patient who underwent chemoradiotherapy. The CDR3 sequence is CASSPSAGTGGKETQYF. The CDR3 nucleotides are TGTGCCAGCAGTCCCTCTGCGGGGACAGGGGGGAAAGAGACCCAGTACTTC.